A selection of T cell receptor beta chains follows, all from one sample in a study of Ad26.COV2.S vaccination and SARS-CoV-2 variants. Here immunoSEQ multiplex PCR was the method, and the copy in TCRdb shows in-frame clones only, minus some. Of roughly 700,000 clones listed, about 90% were seen once; the top ten hold over 1.3%. The material sequenced was peripheral blood, taken in a trial of Ad26.COV2.S vaccine versus placebo. These receptors all come from a person aged 18 to 65 who received the Ad26.COV2.S COVID-19 vaccine or a placebo. Each CDR3 is given with its conserved first and last residue. The D gene is left open where the match is weak. Clone size appears in some rows only: once, few, many, or a class for an expanded clone.

CASSGSGATGELFF	TGCGCCAGCAGCGGGTCGGGGGCGACCGGGGAGCTGTTTTTT	TRBV5-1	.	TRBJ2-2	once
CASSSSGGYEQYF	TGTGCCAGCAGTTCTTCCGGGGGCTACGAGCAGTACTTC	TRBV27	.	TRBJ2-7	.
CASSVEGLAFNEQFF	TGTGCCAGCAGCGTAGAGGGACTAGCGTTCAATGAGCAGTTCTTC	TRBV9	TRBD2	TRBJ2-1	.
CSAAYNEQFF	TGCAGTGCAGCATACAATGAGCAGTTCTTC	TRBV20-1	.	TRBJ2-1	.
CASRRVGGENEKLFF	TGTGCCAGCCGGCGGGTGGGGGGAGAAAATGAAAAACTGTTTTTT	TRBV27	.	TRBJ1-4	.
CASFPLWGDKTEAFF	TGTGCCAGCTTTCCCCTTTGGGGGGACAAGACTGAAGCTTTCTTT	TRBV5-8	.	TRBJ1-1	.
CASSLDPYNEQFF	TGTGCCAGCAGCTTAGATCCCTACAATGAGCAGTTCTTC	TRBV11-2	.	TRBJ2-1	.
CASSIDSGLAGHNEQFF	TGTGCCAGTAGTATAGATTCCGGACTAGCGGGTCACAATGAGCAGTTCTTC	TRBV19	TRBD2	TRBJ2-1	.
CASGRDILYNEQFF	TGTGCCAGCGGGAGAGACATACTCTACAATGAGCAGTTCTTC	TRBV6-5	.	TRBJ2-1	.
CASSLKGSSHYGYTF	TGTGCCAGCAGTTTAAAGGGATCCTCCCACTATGGCTACACCTTC	TRBV27	.	TRBJ1-2	once
CASSTRSSGQGNQPQHF	TGTGCCAGTAGTACGAGGTCCTCCGGACAGGGGAACCAGCCCCAGCATTTT	TRBV19	TRBD1	TRBJ1-5	once
CASSFGWVSSEQFF	TGTGCCAGCAGCTTCGGGTGGGTGTCAAGTGAGCAGTTCTTC	TRBV7-9	.	TRBJ2-1	.
CAWSPGSRYTF	TGTGCCTGGAGCCCCGGGTCTCGCTACACCTTC	TRBV30	.	TRBJ1-2	.
CATSDYWVSQFNEQFF	TGTGCCACCAGTGATTACTGGGTATCCCAATTCAATGAGCAGTTCTTC	TRBV24-1	.	TRBJ2-1	.
CASSSDAGTGAAFF	TGCGCCAGCAGCTCCGACGCAGGGACAGGGGCGGCTTTCTTT	TRBV5-1	TRBD1	TRBJ1-1	.
CASSLRLPLYPGELFF	TGTGCCAGCAGCTTGAGACTACCGCTATATCCCGGGGAGCTGTTTTTT	TRBV7-3	.	TRBJ2-2	.
CASSFHGTGTLLDYNEQFF	TGTGCCAGCAGTTTCCACGGGACAGGGACCCTACTAGACTACAATGAGCAGTTCTTC	TRBV27	TRBD1	TRBJ2-1	.
CAWDSGANVLTF	TGTGCCTGGGACTCTGGGGCCAACGTCCTGACTTTC	TRBV30	.	TRBJ2-6	few
CASSRGQLYGYTF	TGTGCCAGTAGTAGGGGACAGCTCTATGGCTACACCTTC	TRBV19	TRBD1	TRBJ1-2	.
CASSYSARQNSPLHF	TGTGCCAGCAGTTACTCGGCCAGACAGAATTCACCCCTCCACTTT	TRBV6-5	.	TRBJ1-6	.
CASSRSTLYNEQFF	TGTGCCAGCAGCAGGTCCACCCTCTACAATGAGCAGTTCTTC	TRBV6-5	.	TRBJ2-1	.